This T cell receptor (beta chain) was retrieved from a study of shared clonotypes between healthy human individuals. About this clone itself: Antigen specificity is unknown.

The CDR3 runs 16 residues. From germline, CDR1 is GTSNPN and CDR2 SVGIG (reference sequence). J was trimmed by 7 bases and V by 0 bases; bases with no gene match: 9. As handled by the study authors: Because ImmunoSEQ provided only junction sequences with no quality scores, the filtering differed. Here immunoSEQ multiplex PCR was the method, and the copy in TCRdb shows in-frame clones only, minus some. V and J calls and clone size are those listed in that table; D and trimming were worked out from the DNA. Among roughly 700,000 clones listed, approximately 79% were seen once. Whole-study results and caveats: Inspection by rarefaction showed sorted-subset sequencing to be incomplete despite large depth. Naive CD4 clonotypes were shared across a few donors at 4.5% to 6%. The low donor count limited represented genetic and exposure-history diversity.

The material sequenced was memory CD4+ T cells sorted from blood. As to subset: CD45RA-negative fraction. The receptor was derived from a woman aged 25 to 45 in good health. The gene calls are TRBV30 and TRBJ2-2; TRBD2 matches 9 bases. The CDR3 DNA is TGTGCCTGGAGTGTGTATAGCGGGAGTCAGGTCGGGGAGCTGTTTTTT. Its translation: CAWSVYSGSQVGELFF.